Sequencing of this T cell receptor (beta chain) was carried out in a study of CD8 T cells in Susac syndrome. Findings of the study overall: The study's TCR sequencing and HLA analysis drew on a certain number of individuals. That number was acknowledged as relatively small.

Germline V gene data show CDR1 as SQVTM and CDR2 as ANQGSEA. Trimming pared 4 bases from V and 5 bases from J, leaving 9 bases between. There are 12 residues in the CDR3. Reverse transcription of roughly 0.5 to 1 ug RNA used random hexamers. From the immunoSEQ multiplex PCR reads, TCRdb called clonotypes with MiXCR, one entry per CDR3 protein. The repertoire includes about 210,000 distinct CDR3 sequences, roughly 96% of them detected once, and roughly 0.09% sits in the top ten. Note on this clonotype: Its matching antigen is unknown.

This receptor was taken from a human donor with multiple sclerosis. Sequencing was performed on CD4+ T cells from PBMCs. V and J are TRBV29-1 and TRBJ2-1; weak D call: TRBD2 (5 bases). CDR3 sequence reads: CSVGLLNNEQFF. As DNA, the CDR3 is TGCAGCGTTGGACTATTAAACAATGAGCAGTTCTTC.